This T cell receptor beta chain stems from a study of PD-1 blockade in classical Hodgkin lymphoma. Study-wide background: Each patient was given nivolumab 3 mg/kg through a vein every 2 weeks. Broader study findings: TCR diversity at baseline was reported to be reduced in newly diagnosed patients relative to healthy donors. Significantly greater TCR diversity emerged by C4D1 in CD4+ cells but not CD8+ cells.

No patient escaped relapse after autologous stem cell transplantation, and brentuximab vedotin exposure varied. Regarding this clone: Its antigen is currently unknown.

The repertoire was sequenced with immunoSEQ multiplex PCR; TCRdb's copy has only in-frame clones and lacks some. The repertoire holds about 40,000 clones, with 76% as singletons. The CDR3 spans 14 residues. Deletions cut 3 bases from V and 3 bases from J, with 13 bases between. Germline lookup yields CDR1 SGHNT and CDR2 YYREEE (reference sequence). The material was peripheral blood mononuclear cells (PBMCs), obtained at baseline. The rearrangement links TRBV5-4 to TRBJ2-7; D possibly corresponds to TRBD2 (5 bases). This receptor was obtained from a human donor with classical Hodgkin lymphoma. The CDR3 here is CASSWAGKDYEQYF. The DNA for the CDR3 is TGTGCCAGCAGCTGGGCCGGGAAAGACTACGAGCAGTACTTC. The variable domain in full, completed from reference TRBV5-4 and TRBJ2-7, reads ETGVTQSPTHLIKTRGQQVTLRCSSQSGHNTVSWYQQALGQGPQFIFQYYREEENGRGNFPPRFSGLQFPNYSSELNVNALELDDSALYLCASSWAGKDYEQYFGPGTRLTVT.